Listed below are T cell receptor beta chains from one sample, sequenced in a study of cytomegalovirus exposure and HLA in healthy donors. Measured with immunoSEQ multiplex PCR; TCRdb has only the in-frame clones, and not every one. The sample yields some 140,000 clones, around 85% seen once. Sequenced sample: PBMCs. The receptors come from a woman aged 30 to 39 in good health and CMV-seropositive. CDR3s include the opening cysteine and the closing phenylalanine or tryptophan. D genes are given only for firm matches. Expanded clones are given a class, and other clones once, few, many or no size at all.

TRBJ2-2,TRBD1,TRBV5-1,once,CASSLRDRDNTGELFF,TGCGCCAGCAGCTTACGGGACAGAGATAACACCGGGGAGCTGTTTTTT
TRBJ1-1,TRBD1,TRBV4-2,.,CASSQRPGQGKTEAFF,TGTGCCAGCAGCCAACGCCCGGGACAGGGAAAGACTGAAGCTTTCTTT
TRBJ2-1,.,TRBV2,few,CASSLQGGEQFF,TGTGCCAGCAGTCTTCAGGGGGGCGAGCAGTTCTTC
TRBJ2-7,.,TRBV7-2,.,CASSLPTSSEQYF,TGTGCCAGCAGCCTTCCGACTAGTTCCGAGCAGTACTTC
TRBJ1-4,.,TRBV6-5,.,CASTTGGGTNEKLFF,TGTGCCAGCACTACCGGGGGGGGGACTAATGAAAAACTGTTTTTT
TRBJ2-3,TRBD2,TRBV30,.,CAWRLNSGGVLSGTQYF,TGTGCCTGGAGACTCAATAGCGGGGGAGTTTTGTCTGGCACGCAGTATTTT
TRBJ1-5,.,TRBV2,.,CASSKETVQPQHF,TGTGCCAGCAGTAAAGAGACAGTTCAGCCCCAGCATTTT
TRBJ2-2,TRBD1,TRBV29-1,.,CSVGRGLTGELFF,TGCAGCGTTGGTAGGGGGCTGACCGGGGAGCTGTTTTTT
TRBJ1-2,.,TRBV5-1,.,CASSRSPGGNYGYTF,TGCGCCAGCAGCCGCTCCCCCGGGGGGAACTATGGCTACACCTTC
TRBJ2-7,TRBD2,TRBV7-3,.,CASSLSSGRAHEQYF,TGTGCCAGCAGCTTAAGTAGCGGGAGGGCCCACGAGCAGTACTTC
TRBJ2-1,.,TRBV5-1,once,CASSFSDSVYNEQFF,TGCGCCAGCAGCTTCTCTGACAGCGTTTACAATGAGCAGTTCTTC
TRBJ2-2,TRBD2,TRBV11-1,.,CASSLGLAGAGELFF,TGTGCCAGCAGCTTAGGACTAGCGGGAGCCGGGGAGCTGTTTTTT
TRBJ2-2,TRBD2,TRBV19,once,CASSTIPKTSGETGELFF,TGTGCCAGTAGTACTATCCCAAAGACTAGCGGGGAGACCGGGGAGCTGTTTTTT
TRBJ2-5,.,TRBV28,.,CASSHGKRAETQYF,TGTGCCAGCAGCCACGGGAAGAGGGCGGAGACCCAGTACTTC
TRBJ2-3,.,TRBV27,.,CASSLGGTQSTQYF,TGTGCCAGCAGTTTAGGCGGGACTCAGAGTACGCAGTATTTT
TRBJ2-7,TRBD2,TRBV28,once,CASSLGDAGDYEQYF,TGTGCCAGCAGTTTAGGGGACGCGGGGGACTACGAGCAGTACTTC
TRBJ2-5,TRBD1,TRBV5-1,once,CASSWGQGGETQYF,TGCGCCAGCAGCTGGGGACAGGGAGGAGAGACCCAGTACTTC
TRBJ2-7,.,TRBV14,once,CASSQGRLNEQYF,TGTGCCAGCAGCCAAGGGCGACTCAACGAGCAGTACTTC
TRBJ2-3,.,TRBV30,.,CAWAGLFTDTQYF,TGTGCCTGGGCGGGACTCTTCACAGATACGCAGTATTTT
TRBJ1-5,.,TRBV6-5,few,CASSPNRQLPIQHF,TGTGCCAGCAGCCCTAATAGACAGCTCCCGATCCAGCATTTT
TRBJ1-1,.,TRBV15,.,CATSRQGTEAFF,TGTGCCACCAGCAGACAGGGTACTGAAGCTTTCTTT
TRBJ1-5,.,TRBV11-3,.,CASSPLLFSQHF,TGTGCCAGCAGCCCTCTCCTTTTTTCCCAGCATTTT
TRBJ1-1,.,TRBV4-1,few,CASSLGENTEAFF,TGCGCCAGCAGCCTCGGAGAGAACACTGAAGCTTTCTTT
TRBJ1-6,.,TRBV5-4,.,CASTSDGPVPHSLHF,TGTGCCAGCACCTCCGACGGTCCTGTCCCACACAGCCTCCACTTT
TRBJ2-1,TRBD2,TRBV5-4,.,CASSLEARREGVEQFF,TGTGCCAGCAGCTTGGAGGCACGGCGGGAGGGAGTTGAGCAGTTCTTC
TRBJ1-5,.,TRBV2,.,CASNQQGPQQPQHF,TGTGCCAGCAATCAACAGGGCCCTCAGCAGCCCCAGCATTTT
TRBJ2-1,TRBD2,TRBV7-2,.,CASSFAGGDEQFF,TGTGCCAGCAGCTTTGCGGGAGGGGATGAGCAGTTCTTC
TRBJ1-6,.,TRBV6-5,.,CASSYGRDSYNSPLHF,TGTGCCAGCAGTTACGGGCGCGACTCCTATAATTCACCCCTCCACTTT